This TCR beta chain was observed in a study of breast tumors, draining lymph nodes, adjacent tissues. Samples came from axillary lymph nodes draining the breast cancer. Germline V CDR1 and CDR2: SGDLS, YYNGEE. There are 16 residues in the CDR3. In this sample, this clonotype turned up a few times. Its cognate antigen is unknown. Compared with germline, one end of the junction differs, possibly owing to a read error. Whole-study findings and limits: Most tumor T cells seemingly derive from lymph node, then expand in tumor. Compared with lymph nodes, tumors were less diverse; compared with nontumor tissue, more.

One entry per CDR3 protein results from TCRdb running MiXCR on the multiplex PCR reads. The sample has roughly 220,000 distinct CDR3 sequences; less than 40% are singletons. The rearrangement joins TRBV9 to TRBJ2-1; D tentatively reads TRBD1 or TRBD2 (5 bases each). Sequencing was done on a sample of axillary lymph node tissue. The sequence was collected from a female donor with breast cancer. Some clones in this sample may be carry-over from other donors' samples. CDR3 amino acids: CASSESGHGAYNAQFF. CDR3 bases: TGTGCCAGCAGCGAAAGCGGCCACGGGGCCTACAATGCGCAGTTCTTC.